The clone carrying this T cell receptor (beta chain) has a count of ten or more. Then a second PCR, running roughly 7 to 12 cycles, was carried out with a sample-barcoded 5' primer and a J-beta primer mix. All cDNA molecules were each tagged by a template-switch adaptor with 12 random nucleotides. MiXCR, run by TCRdb on the 5' RACE reads, gives a single entry per CDR3 protein. The table lists about 930,000 distinct CDR3 sequences, under 35% of them singletons. This specimen comes from a study of blood T cells in healthy people across ages. V lost 1 base, J lost 0 bases, and 7 bases lay in between. The CDR3 runs to 16 residues. The germline CDR1 and CDR2 sequences are SGHVS and FNYEAQ. The sample also formed part of further work on T cells of mothers and their children.

Sequencing input: blood. V gene TRBV7-6 combines with J gene TRBJ1-6; D is perhaps TRBD1 (5 bases). The TCR was taken from a woman in her thirties or forties in good health. The CDR3 here is CASSLGGSSYNSPLHF. In nucleotides, the CDR3 is TGTGCCAGCAGCTTAGGGGGCAGCTCCTATAATTCACCCCTCCACTTT.